This TCR beta chain was sequenced during a study of blood T cell repertoires in COVID-19 (dated by TCRdb to the early 2020s). Turning to the overall study: Collaborator samples came from the United States, Italy and Spain and covered acute and convalescent phases of COVID-19. The material from the prospective study consisted of cDNA or gDNA derived from T cells, B-cell-depleted T cells, or PBMCs. The dataset comprised deeply sampled blood TCRbeta repertoires from subjects exposed to, actively infected with, or recovered from COVID-19. The repertoires were released in a freely available public database meant as a resource for research on the immune response to SARS-CoV-2. The samples were drawn from the first 160 participants of the ongoing ImmuneRACE study and from about 1,200 subjects provided by 6 global collaborators. The sample metadata nearly always contained a de-identified subject ID, COVID-19 status, age in years and sex. HLA class I and class II types, where available, came from metadata supplied by the sample provider rather than from assay-based typing.

Regarding this clone: It lacks a known antigen. The sample holds no much larger clone one base away, and base qualities are not on file.

TCRbeta CDR3 regions were amplified from genomic DNA using the immunoSEQ Assay, a bias-controlled multiplex PCR. The authors' pipeline ran thus. Nucleated cell counts per sample were estimated from amplification of reference gene primers within the assay. Sequence reads were collapsed and filtered to measure the absolute abundance of every unique TCRbeta CDR3 rearrangement. Productive Simpson clonality was computed per sample as the square root of Simpson's diversity index over productive rearrangements. TCRdb took this table from immuneACCESS and kept in-frame rearrangements with V and J called. Such tables lack part of the clones; where checked against another copy, unresolved V genes explain under half of the gap, and the rest is unexplained. V, J and clone size were drawn from that table, and D and trimming were deduced from the DNA. The sample includes hundreds of thousands of clones, with around 86% observed a single time. The ten largest make up around 1.4% of the sample.

There are 13 amino acids in the CDR3, from cysteine to phenylalanine inclusive. Just the 39-base CDR3 DNA is kept, in frame starting at base 1. Trimming takes 3 bases off V and 6 bases off J; junction bases not matched to a gene: 6. CDR1 is given as SGHRS and CDR2 as YFSETQ, both from the germline V gene. Collaborating institutions collected whole blood in K2EDTA tubes following their own protocols. For TCRbeta analysis, collaborators shipped samples as frozen whole blood, isolated PBMCs, or DNA extracted from either of those sample types. Broad study findings and their caveats: The amount of clinical and demographic metadata varied by source and participant and was provided uncurated.

The rearranged chain carries TRBV5-1 and TRBJ2-7; a stretch of 7 junction bases matches TRBD1. The clonotype comes from a woman aged 25 to 45 with active or convalescent COVID-19. The specimen sequenced was peripheral blood. CDR3 region: CASSWDSRSEQYF. DNA sequence: TGCGCCAGCAGCTGGGACAGTCGGAGCGAGCAGTACTTC. Extended through the reference TRBV5-1 and TRBJ2-7 proteins, this CDR3 yields the full variable domain: KAGVTQTPRYLIKTRGQQVTLSCSPISGHRSVSWYQQTPGQGLQFLFEYFSETQRNKGNFPGRFSGRQFSNSRSEMNVSTLELGDSALYLCASSWDSRSEQYFGPGTRLTVT.